Listed below are T cell receptor beta chains from one sample, sequenced in a study of blood T cell repertoires in COVID-19. Only in-frame clones appear in the TCRdb table, and some are missing; sequencing was by immunoSEQ multiplex PCR. The sample consists of fewer than 350,000 clones, approximately 89% of them appearing once. Sample: PBMCs or T cells enriched from blood (not recorded which). These receptors all stem from a middle-aged man who had been exposed to COVID-19. Both conserved end residues are trimmed from each CDR3. The order of the fields is V gene, clone size, CDR3 length, CDR3 protein. Clone size is stated in some rows and not others, as once, few, many or a class when expanded.

v_call: TRBV11-2
clone_size: -
cdr3_length: 14
cdr3_aa: ASSLGSVEVIYEQY

v_call: TRBV27
clone_size: once
cdr3_length: 11
cdr3_aa: ASSLSTNNEQF

v_call: TRBV12-5
clone_size: -
cdr3_length: 11
cdr3_aa: ASVQGGTDTQY

v_call: TRBV5-4
clone_size: -
cdr3_length: 12
cdr3_aa: ASSRGPNTGELF

v_call: TRBV4-1
clone_size: -
cdr3_length: 13
cdr3_aa: ASSQENSGHYGYT

v_call: TRBV11-3
clone_size: -
cdr3_length: 15
cdr3_aa: ASSSWTSGTSTDTQY

v_call: TRBV7-3
clone_size: -
cdr3_length: 12
cdr3_aa: ASSLHPGYNEQF

v_call: TRBV5-1
clone_size: -
cdr3_length: 14
cdr3_aa: ASSLPSGSMAETQY

v_call: TRBV10-1
clone_size: -
cdr3_length: 12
cdr3_aa: ASILPPTQETQY

v_call: TRBV28
clone_size: -
cdr3_length: 17
cdr3_aa: ASTPTIGQGASTYNEQF

v_call: TRBV3-1/TRBV3-2
clone_size: -
cdr3_length: 13
cdr3_aa: ASSLDSGRAGEQF

v_call: TRBV11-1
clone_size: -
cdr3_length: 12
cdr3_aa: ASSLRQGRTEAF

v_call: TRBV27
clone_size: -
cdr3_length: 13
cdr3_aa: ASSSGDRVYNEQF

v_call: TRBV7-6
clone_size: -
cdr3_length: 13
cdr3_aa: ASSSQGAGANVLT

v_call: TRBV5-4
clone_size: -
cdr3_length: 12
cdr3_aa: ASSLRGALNEQF

v_call: TRBV29-1
clone_size: -
cdr3_length: 14
cdr3_aa: SVEELLAGRYNEQF

v_call: TRBV5-1
clone_size: -
cdr3_length: 11
cdr3_aa: ASSLGVSYEQY

v_call: TRBV11-2
clone_size: -
cdr3_length: 14
cdr3_aa: ASSPGAGANTGELF

v_call: TRBV5-1
clone_size: -
cdr3_length: 13
cdr3_aa: ASSSSGGSNEKLF

v_call: TRBV18
clone_size: -
cdr3_length: 12
cdr3_aa: ASSPLGGEQPQH

v_call: TRBV27
clone_size: -
cdr3_length: 11
cdr3_aa: ASSWTAGYEQY

v_call: TRBV4-2
clone_size: -
cdr3_length: 13
cdr3_aa: ASSQSGHRESPLH

v_call: TRBV27
clone_size: once
cdr3_length: 10
cdr3_aa: ASSGQYYGYT

v_call: TRBV18
clone_size: once
cdr3_length: 13
cdr3_aa: ASSLQGAVGTEAF

v_call: TRBV5-4
clone_size: -
cdr3_length: 11
cdr3_aa: ASSLGRGYGYT

v_call: TRBV11-2
clone_size: -
cdr3_length: 12
cdr3_aa: ASSLGRGNQPQH

v_call: TRBV30
clone_size: -
cdr3_length: 10
cdr3_aa: ACGQNNSPLH